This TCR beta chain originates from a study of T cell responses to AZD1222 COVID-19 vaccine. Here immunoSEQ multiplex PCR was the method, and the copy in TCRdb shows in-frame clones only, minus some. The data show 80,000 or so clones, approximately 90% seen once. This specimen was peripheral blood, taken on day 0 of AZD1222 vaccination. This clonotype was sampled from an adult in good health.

The CDR3 loop is CASTPTGGGQPQHF. The CDR3 DNA reads as TGTGCCAGCACCCCAACAGGGGGAGGTCAGCCCCAGCATTTT. The chain recombines TRBV7-9 with TRBJ1-5, with TRBD1 matching 8 bases. Germline V lookup: CDR1 SEHNR, CDR2 FQNEAQ (reference sequence). The CDR3 is 14 amino acids. After removal of 7 bases from V and 6 bases from J, the junction contained 8 bases not matched to a gene.